The present T cell receptor (beta chain) was sequenced within a study of T cell responses to AZD1222 COVID-19 vaccine (dated by TCRdb to 2020 to 2022). General notes on the study: TCR sequencing was performed for 230 to 250 trial participants, of whom around 200 were given two doses of AZD1222 and approximately 26 were given two doses of MenACWY control vaccine. Enrollment into the trials was organized by age into subgroups of 18-55, 56-69 and 70-plus years, and those subgroups contained roughly 150, 30 and 60 TCR-sequenced participants, respectively.

CDR1 and CDR2 were assigned from the germline V gene as SGHTA and FQGTGA. Deletion took 4 bases off V and 0 bases off J, with a span of 13 bases between the germline ends. The CDR3 sequence holds 16 residues, the cysteine and phenylalanine included. Just CDR3 DNA is preserved here, 48 bases in frame from base 1. Broader findings and caveats from the paper: Because no day 14 peak-response samples were available, the repertoires could be characterized only after the peak T cell response. The 56-69-year group was small, and its depth increase did not reach significance, likely because of low power. Participants were mostly white British and included more females than males, and it was suggested by the authors that clonal diversity may have been underestimated. CD4 TCRs associated with the vaccine covered the entire spike protein, and the dominant responses were in regions 160-218 and 743-854. A significant rise in spike-specific TCR breadth and depth was observed after two AZD1222 doses relative to day 0 and relative to MenACWY recipients. Reportedly, close to half of the unique spike-specific TCRs recognized epitopes lying outside the regions that are mutated in the B.1.351 and B.1.1.7 variants. Conclusions about previously exposed vaccinees are limited because only six or seven AZD1222 recipients were SARS-CoV-2 seropositive at baseline.

What the time point label conveys for this sample: about 28 days (+/-7) after the second vaccine dose. Because spike-specific TCR depth and breadth did not differ between the two schedules, AZD1222 recipients who got a second dose at roughly 4 weeks were pooled with those who got a second dose at roughly 12 weeks. The vaccinee samples were drawn from two UK trials, COV001 and COV002, one of which was a single-blind randomized controlled phase 2/3 trial testing AZD1222 (ChAdOx1 nCoV-19) in healthy adults. Trial participant PBMC samples were collected at day 0 and day 28 after the second dose for TCRbeta chain sequencing. The CDR3 regions of human TCRbeta chains were analyzed by immunosequencing. As for the original processing: Repertoire TCRs were matched against a reference library of SARS-CoV-2-specific TCRs generated with the MIRA antigen-specificity platform. Breadth was defined as the fraction of unique TCRs that were SARS-CoV-2-associated, and depth was defined as the fraction of total T cells that were SARS-CoV-2-associated. Each spike-specific TCR was assigned to its reactive spike region and to a CD4 or CD8 class using the MIRA data. Log10-transformed breadth and depth values were compared by one-way ANOVA with Sidak's multiple comparisons tests. Drawn from immuneACCESS, this table holds only the in-frame rearrangements with V and J called that TCRdb kept. Clones are partly lost; checked studies trace under half to an unresolved V gene and leave the rest unexplained. Clonal size and the V and J genes are those of that table, whereas D and trimming came from the DNA. This sample comprises about 150,000 clones, just over 90% of them detected only once. 1% to 1.5% of the sample is taken by the ten largest.

Turning to this clone: Its antigen remains unidentified. No much larger clone exists at a distance of one base, and base qualities are not known.

The material sequenced was peripheral blood, taken 28 days after the second AZD1222 dose. The TCR originated in an adult who received the AZD1222 COVID-19 vaccine. This receptor chain uses TRBV7-3 and TRBJ2-1; the best D guess is TRBD1, with 6 bases matching. The CDR3 region has the sequence CASSSQGMSSYNEQFF. Read as DNA, the sequence is TGTGCCAGCAGCTCCCAGGGGATGAGCTCCTACAATGAGCAGTTCTTC.